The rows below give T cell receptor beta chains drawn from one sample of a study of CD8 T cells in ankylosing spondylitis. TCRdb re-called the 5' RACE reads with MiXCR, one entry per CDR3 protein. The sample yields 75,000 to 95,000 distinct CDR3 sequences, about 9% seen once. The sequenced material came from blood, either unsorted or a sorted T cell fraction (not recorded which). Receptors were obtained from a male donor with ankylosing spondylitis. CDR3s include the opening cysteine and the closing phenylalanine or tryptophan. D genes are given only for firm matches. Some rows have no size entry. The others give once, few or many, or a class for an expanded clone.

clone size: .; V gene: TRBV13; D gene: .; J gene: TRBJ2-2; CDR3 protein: CASKGNTGELFF; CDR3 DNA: TGTGCCAGCAAGGGGAACACCGGGGAGCTGTTTTTT
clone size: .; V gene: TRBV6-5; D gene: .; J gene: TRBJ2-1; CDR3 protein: CASSYLGPHNEQFF; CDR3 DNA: TGTGCCAGCAGTTACTTGGGCCCCCACAATGAGCAGTTCTTC
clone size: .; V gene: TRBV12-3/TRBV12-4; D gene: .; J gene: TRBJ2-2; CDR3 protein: CASSLSPGELFF; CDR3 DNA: TGTGCCAGCAGTTTGAGCCCCGGGGAGCTGTTTTTT
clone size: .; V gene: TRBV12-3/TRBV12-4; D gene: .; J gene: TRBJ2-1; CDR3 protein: CASSSFMSSYNEQFF; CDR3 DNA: TGTGCCAGCAGTTCTTTTATGAGCTCCTACAATGAGCAGTTCTTC
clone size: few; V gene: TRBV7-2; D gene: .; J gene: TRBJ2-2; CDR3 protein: CAQMGATGELFF; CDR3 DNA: TGTGCCCAGATGGGAGCCACCGGGGAGCTGTTTTTT
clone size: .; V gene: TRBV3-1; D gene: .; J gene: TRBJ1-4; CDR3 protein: CASSQAPDAGVTNEKLFF; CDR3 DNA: TGTGCCAGCAGCCAAGCTCCTGACGCGGGGGTAACTAATGAAAAACTGTTTTTT
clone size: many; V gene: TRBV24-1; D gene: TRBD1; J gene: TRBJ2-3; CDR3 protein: CATTPGTGHADTQYF; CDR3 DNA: TGTGCCACCACCCCAGGGACAGGTCATGCAGATACGCAGTATTTT
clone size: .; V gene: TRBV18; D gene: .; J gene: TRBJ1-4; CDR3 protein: CASSPRGVSTNEKLFF; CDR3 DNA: TGTGCCAGCTCACCACGGGGGGTGTCAACTAATGAAAAACTGTTTTTT
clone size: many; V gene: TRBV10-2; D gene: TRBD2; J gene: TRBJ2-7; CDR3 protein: CASSGDGRASYEQYF; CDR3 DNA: TGCGCCAGCAGTGGGGACGGGAGGGCCTCCTACGAGCAGTACTTC
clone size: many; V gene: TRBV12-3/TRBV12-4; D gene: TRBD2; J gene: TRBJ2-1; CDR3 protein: CASSQGLAGGFSSNEQFF; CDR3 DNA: TGTGCCAGCAGTCAGGGACTAGCGGGAGGCTTTAGCTCCAATGAGCAGTTCTTC
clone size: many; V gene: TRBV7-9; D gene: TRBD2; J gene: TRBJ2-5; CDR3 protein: CASSFASGNHPQETQYF; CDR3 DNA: TGTGCCAGCAGCTTCGCTAGCGGGAACCACCCCCAAGAGACCCAGTACTTC
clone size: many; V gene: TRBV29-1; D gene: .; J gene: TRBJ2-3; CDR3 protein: CSVGGKQGGLTDTQYF; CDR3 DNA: TGCAGCGTGGGGGGGAAACAGGGCGGGTTAACAGATACGCAGTATTTT
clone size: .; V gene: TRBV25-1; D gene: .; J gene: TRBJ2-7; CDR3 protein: CASIPPQRSSYEQYF; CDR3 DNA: TGTGCCAGCATCCCACCCCAGAGGAGCTCCTACGAGCAGTACTTC
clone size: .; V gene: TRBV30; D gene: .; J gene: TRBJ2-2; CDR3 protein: CAWRPLRLVAGELFF; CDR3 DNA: TGTGCCTGGAGACCTTTAAGACTAGTGGCCGGGGAGCTGTTTTTT
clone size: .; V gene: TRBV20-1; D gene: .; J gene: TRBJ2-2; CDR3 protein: CSARSDYGQDYNTGELFF; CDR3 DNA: TGCAGTGCTAGGAGCGATTATGGGCAGGACTATAACACCGGGGAGCTGTTTTTT
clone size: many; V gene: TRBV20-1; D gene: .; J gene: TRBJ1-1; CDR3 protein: CSARDLQVGDTEAFF; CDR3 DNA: TGCAGTGCTAGAGACCTACAGGTGGGGGACACTGAAGCTTTCTTT
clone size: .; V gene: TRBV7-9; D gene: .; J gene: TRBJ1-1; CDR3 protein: CASSLGPATEAFF; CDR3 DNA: TGTGCCAGCAGCTTAGGACCTGCCACTGAAGCTTTCTTT
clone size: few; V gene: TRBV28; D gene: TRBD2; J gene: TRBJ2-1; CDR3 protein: CASSFELAGVNEQFF; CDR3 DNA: TGTGCCAGCAGTTTTGAACTAGCGGGAGTCAATGAGCAGTTCTTC
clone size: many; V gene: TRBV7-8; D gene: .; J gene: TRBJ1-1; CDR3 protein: CASSFGSTEAFF; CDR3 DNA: TGTGCCAGCAGCTTTGGGTCCACTGAAGCTTTCTTT
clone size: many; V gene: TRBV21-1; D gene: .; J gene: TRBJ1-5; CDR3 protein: CASSPAGTGIEDQPQHF; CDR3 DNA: TGTGCCAGCAGCCCCGCCGGGACAGGGATAGAAGATCAGCCCCAGCATTTT
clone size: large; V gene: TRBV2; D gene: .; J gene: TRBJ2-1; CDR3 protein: CASSDAASLGNEQFF; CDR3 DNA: TGTGCCAGCAGTGACGCGGCTAGCCTAGGGAATGAGCAGTTCTTC
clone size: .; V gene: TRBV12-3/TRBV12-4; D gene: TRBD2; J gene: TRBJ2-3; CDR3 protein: CASSMGLAGEQYF; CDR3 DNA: TGTGCCAGCAGTATGGGACTAGCGGGGGAGCAGTATTTT
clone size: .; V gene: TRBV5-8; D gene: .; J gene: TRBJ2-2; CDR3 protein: CASSWGDKGHTGELFF; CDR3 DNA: TGTGCCAGCAGCTGGGGGGACAAAGGACACACCGGGGAGCTGTTTTTT
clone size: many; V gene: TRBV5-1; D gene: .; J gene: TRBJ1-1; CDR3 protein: CASSWAFHNGTKGLNTEAFF; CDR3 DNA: TGCGCCAGCAGCTGGGCTTTCCATAACGGGACAAAGGGCCTGAACACTGAAGCTTTCTTT
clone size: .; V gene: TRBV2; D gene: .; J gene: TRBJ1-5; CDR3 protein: CASSEWGHTDNQPQHF; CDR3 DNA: TGTGCCAGCAGTGAATGGGGGCACACAGACAATCAGCCCCAGCATTTT
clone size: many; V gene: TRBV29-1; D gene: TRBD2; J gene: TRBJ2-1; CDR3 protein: CSVEDPNSGNEQFF; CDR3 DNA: TGCAGCGTTGAAGATCCTAATAGCGGGAATGAGCAGTTCTTC
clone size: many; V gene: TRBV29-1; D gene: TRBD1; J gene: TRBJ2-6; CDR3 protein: CSVAFRDRSSSGANVLTF; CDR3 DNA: TGCAGCGTTGCCTTTAGGGACAGGTCCAGCTCTGGGGCCAACGTCCTGACTTTC
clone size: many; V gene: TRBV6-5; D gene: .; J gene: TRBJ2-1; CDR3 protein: CASSFGQMQFF; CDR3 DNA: TGTGCCAGCAGTTTCGGACAGATGCAGTTCTTC
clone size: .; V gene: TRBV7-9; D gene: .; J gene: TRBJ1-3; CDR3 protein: CASIQAAGISGNTIYF; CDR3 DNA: TGTGCCAGCATACAAGCAGCCGGCATCTCTGGAAACACCATATATTTT
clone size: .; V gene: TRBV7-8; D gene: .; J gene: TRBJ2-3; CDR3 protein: CASSTGARSTDTQYF; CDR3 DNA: TGTGCCAGCAGCACCGGGGCGCGTAGCACAGATACGCAGTATTTT
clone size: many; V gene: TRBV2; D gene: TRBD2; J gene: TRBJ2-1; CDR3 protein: CASRARGGSYNEQFF; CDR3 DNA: TGTGCCAGCAGGGCACGGGGGGGATCCTACAATGAGCAGTTCTTC
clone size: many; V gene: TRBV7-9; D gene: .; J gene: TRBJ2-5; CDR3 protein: CASSLVEYRQETQYF; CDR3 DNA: TGTGCCAGCAGCTTAGTTGAGTACAGACAAGAGACCCAGTACTTC
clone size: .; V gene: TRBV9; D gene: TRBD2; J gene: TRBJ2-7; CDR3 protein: CASSVRTSGMYEQYF; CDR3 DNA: TGTGCCAGCAGCGTACGGACTAGCGGGATGTACGAGCAGTACTTC
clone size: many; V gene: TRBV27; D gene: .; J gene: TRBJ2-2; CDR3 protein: CASSLGVGVTGELFF; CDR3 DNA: TGTGCCAGCAGTTTAGGGGTCGGTGTCACCGGGGAGCTGTTTTTT
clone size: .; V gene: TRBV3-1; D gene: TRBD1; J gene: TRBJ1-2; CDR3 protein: CASSQEGGRSYGYTF; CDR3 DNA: TGTGCCAGCAGCCAAGAAGGGGGCAGGAGCTATGGCTACACCTTC
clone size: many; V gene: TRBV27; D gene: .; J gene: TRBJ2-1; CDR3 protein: CASRRGGPNNEQFF; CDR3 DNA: TGTGCCAGCAGGCGAGGCGGGCCTAACAATGAGCAGTTCTTC
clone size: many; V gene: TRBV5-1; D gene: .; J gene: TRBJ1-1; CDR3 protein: CASSLAPTDTEAFF; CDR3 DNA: TGCGCCAGCAGCTTGGCCCCCACGGACACTGAAGCTTTCTTT
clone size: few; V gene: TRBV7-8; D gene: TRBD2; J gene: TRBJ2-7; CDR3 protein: CASSRGLAGVGYEQYF; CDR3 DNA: TGTGCCAGCAGCCGCGGACTAGCGGGAGTTGGGTACGAGCAGTACTTC
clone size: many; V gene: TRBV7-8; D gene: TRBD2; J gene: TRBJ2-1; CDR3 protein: CASSLERTSVYNEQFF; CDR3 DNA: TGTGCCAGCAGCTTAGAGAGGACTAGCGTCTACAATGAGCAGTTCTTC
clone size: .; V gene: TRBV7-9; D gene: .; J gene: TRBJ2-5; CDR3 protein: CASSRTSLEETQYF; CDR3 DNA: TGTGCCAGCAGCCGGACCAGCCTAGAAGAGACCCAGTACTTC
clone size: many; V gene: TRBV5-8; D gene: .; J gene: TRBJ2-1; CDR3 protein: CASSLIYNEQFF; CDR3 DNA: TGTGCCAGCAGCTTAATTTACAATGAGCAGTTCTTC
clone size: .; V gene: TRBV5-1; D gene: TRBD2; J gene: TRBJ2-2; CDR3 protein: CASSLGTSGYTGELFF; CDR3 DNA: TGCGCCAGCAGCTTAGGGACTAGCGGTTACACCGGGGAGCTGTTTTTT
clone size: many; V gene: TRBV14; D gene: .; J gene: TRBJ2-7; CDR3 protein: CASSPRTGFHEQYF; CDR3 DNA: TGTGCCAGCAGCCCCCGTACGGGGTTCCACGAGCAGTACTTC
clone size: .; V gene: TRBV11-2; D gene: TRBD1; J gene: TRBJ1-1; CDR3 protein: CASSSRDRVFDTEAFF; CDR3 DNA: TGTGCCAGCAGCTCACGGGACAGGGTTTTCGACACTGAAGCTTTCTTT
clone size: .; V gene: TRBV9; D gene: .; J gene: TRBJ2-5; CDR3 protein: CASSVEQTQETQYF; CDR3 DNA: TGTGCCAGCAGCGTAGAACAGACCCAAGAGACCCAGTACTTC
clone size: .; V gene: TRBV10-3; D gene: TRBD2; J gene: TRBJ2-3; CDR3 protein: CAIRTGGADTQYF; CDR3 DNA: TGTGCCATCAGGACGGGGGGAGCAGATACGCAGTATTTT
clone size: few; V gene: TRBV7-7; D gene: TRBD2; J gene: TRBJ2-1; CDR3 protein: CASSLSGTSGREASYNEQFF; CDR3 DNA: TGTGCCAGCAGCTTATCCGGGACTAGCGGGAGGGAGGCCTCCTACAATGAGCAGTTCTTC
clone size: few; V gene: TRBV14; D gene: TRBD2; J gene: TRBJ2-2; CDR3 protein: CASSQDPPTSENTGELFF; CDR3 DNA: TGTGCCAGCAGCCAAGATCCGCCGACTAGCGAGAACACCGGGGAGCTGTTTTTT
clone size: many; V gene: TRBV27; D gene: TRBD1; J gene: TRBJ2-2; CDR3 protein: CASRPLGQEHTGELFF; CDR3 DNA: TGTGCCAGCAGGCCCTTGGGACAGGAACACACCGGGGAGCTGTTTTTT
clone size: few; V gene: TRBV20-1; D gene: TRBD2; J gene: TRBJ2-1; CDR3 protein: CSARDPPSGRPEQFF; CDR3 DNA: TGCAGTGCTAGAGATCCGCCTAGCGGGAGGCCTGAGCAGTTCTTC
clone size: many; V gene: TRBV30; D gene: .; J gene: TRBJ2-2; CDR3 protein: CAWIPGLLNTGELFF; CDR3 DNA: TGTGCCTGGATCCCCGGGCTCTTGAACACCGGGGAGCTGTTTTTT
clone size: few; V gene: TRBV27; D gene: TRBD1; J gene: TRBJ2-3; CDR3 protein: CASTTGGWDTQYF; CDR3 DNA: TGTGCCAGCACTACAGGGGGATGGGATACGCAGTATTTT
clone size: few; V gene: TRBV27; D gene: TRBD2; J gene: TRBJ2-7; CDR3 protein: CASSPGTSGHEQYF; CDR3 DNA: TGTGCCAGCAGTCCCGGGACTAGCGGTCACGAGCAGTACTTC